These 13 T cell receptor beta chains were sequenced from one sample in a study of blood T cells in healthy people across ages. The second PCR ran about 6 to 11 cycles with a sample-barcoded 5' primer and J-beta primers. From the 5' RACE reads, TCRdb called clonotypes with MiXCR, one entry per CDR3 protein. The table lists around 1.5 million distinct CDR3 sequences, 35% to 45% of them singletons. The sequenced material came from blood. The origin of the receptors is a woman aged 18-30 years in good health.

The chain links TRBV3-1 to TRBJ2-2; the match to TRBD1 covers 7 bases. The CDR3 length is 15 residues. V was pared by 2 bases and J by 6 bases, with 6 bases of the junction left unmatched. CDR1 and CDR2 from the germline V gene are LGHDT and YNNKEL (reference sequence). The CDR3: CASSQSAGGAGELFF. For the CDR3, the DNA is TGTGCCAGCAGCCAAAGCGCAGGGGGAGCCGGGGAGCTGTTTTTT.

The chain has TRBV4-2 and TRBJ2-1; the D gene is possibly TRBD2 (6 bases). Per the germline V gene, CDR1 is LGHNA and CDR2 is YNFKEQ. The CDR3 contains 15 residues. The V gene lost 0 bases and the J gene lost 7 bases, with 13 bases spanning the gap. The CDR3 region has the DNA TGTGCCAGCAGCCAAGAGGGGGGATCTGGGAATGAGCAGTTCTTC. Amino acids: CASSQEGGSGNEQFF.

The gene calls are TRBV29-1 and TRBJ1-2, with no clear D. Germline CDR1 is SQVTM and CDR2 is ANQGSEA. V shed 1 base and J shed 4 bases, with 13 bases lying between them. CDR3 length: 14 residues. CDR3 sequence: CSVEAGWVGYGYTF. DNA for the CDR3: TGCAGCGTTGAAGCGGGGTGGGTCGGCTATGGCTACACCTTC.

V usage is TRBV7-2 and J usage is TRBJ2-1; 7 positions agree with TRBD2. CDR3 length: 15 amino acids. After removal of 5 bases from V and 2 bases from J, the junction contained 6 bases not matched to a gene. Germline loops: CDR1 SGHTA, CDR2 FQGNSA. CDR3 amino acids: CASSITGGAYNEQFF. CDR3 nucleotides: TGTGCCAGCAGCATAACTGGGGGGGCCTACAATGAGCAGTTCTTC. The full variable domain, completed using reference TRBV7-2 and TRBJ2-1, is GAGVSQSPSNKVTEKGKDVELRCDPISGHTALYWYRQSLGQGLEFLIYFQGNSAPDKSGLPSDRFSAERTGGSVSTLTIQRTQQEDSAVYLCASSITGGAYNEQFFGPGTRLTVL.

This chain uses TRBV27 with TRBJ1-2, with 8 bases aligning to TRBD1. The CDR3 runs 14 residues. Trimming took 3 bases from V and 4 from J; bases not matched to a gene: 4. The germline CDR1 and CDR2 sequences are MNHEY and SMNVEV (reference sequence). The CDR3 region has the DNA TGTGCCAGCAGTTTCCTAGACAGGGGCTATGGCTACACCTTC. Protein sequence: CASSFLDRGYGYTF.

V usage is TRBV30 and J usage is TRBJ2-3; D is uncertain. CDR1 is GTSNPN, CDR2 SVGIG, per germline (reference sequence). The CDR3 runs 11 residues. V shed 3 bases and J shed 3 bases, with 4 bases lying between them. The CDR3 nucleotides are TGTGCCTGGAGCATGACAGATACGCAGTATTTT. Encoded protein: CAWSMTDTQYF.

This clonotype was recorded once. A read error may account for a junction end that differs from germline. The V call is TRBV9, the J call TRBJ2-5, with 7 bases aligning to TRBD1. In germline, CDR1 is SGDLS, CDR2 YYNGEE. CDR3 length: 15 amino acids. CDR3 sequence (DNA): TGTGCCTGCAGCGTAGCGACAGGGCTGCAAGAGACCCAGTACTTC. Translation: CACSVATGLQETQYF.

V gene TRBV20-1 combines with J gene TRBJ1-5, with D perhaps TRBD1 (5 bases). V lost 1 base to trimming and J lost 3 bases, with 13 bases between them. There are 15 residues in the CDR3. Germline V gene sequence: CDR1 DFQATT, CDR2 SNEGSKA (reference sequence). The CDR3 nucleotides read TGCAGTGCTAGAGTTGGGGGGGGGGTCAATCAGCCCCAGCATTTT. It is translated as CSARVGGGVNQPQHF.

Remarks on this clonotype: At one end the junction does not follow the germline gene, possibly because of a read error. The chain is built from TRBV5-1 and TRBJ2-3; D is unresolved. There are 14 residues in the CDR3. Germline CDR1 and CDR2: SGHRS and YFSETQ. CDR3 DNA sequence: TGCGCCAGCAGCTTGGACGGCCCTTGGGATACGCTGTATTTT. Translated: CASSLDGPWDTLYF.

This clonotype was found a few times. V usage is TRBV9 and J usage is TRBJ1-2; 8 nucleotides match TRBD1. There are 13 residues in the CDR3. Germline V gene data show CDR1 as SGDLS and CDR2 as YYNGEE. The ends lost 3 bases at V and 8 bases at J; junction bases unmatched: 6. Here the CDR3 reads CASSATGGLGYTF. The CDR3 nucleotides read TGTGCCAGCAGCGCTACAGGGGGATTGGGCTACACCTTC.

This chain uses TRBV20-1 with TRBJ2-7; the D gene is possibly TRBD2 (6 bases). The CDR3 is 16 residues long. Germline V gives CDR1 DFQATT, CDR2 SNEGSKA (reference sequence). V lost 1 base and J 2 bases, leaving 18 bases between the germline ends. The CDR3 spells CSARGGERASPYEQYF. The CDR3 nucleotides read TGCAGTGCTAGAGGCGGGGAGAGGGCATCCCCCTACGAGCAGTACTTC.

The genes are TRBV12-3 or TRBV12-4 and TRBJ1-2, with no clear D. The V gene lost 3 bases and the J gene lost 8 bases, with 10 bases spanning the gap. CDR3 length: 12 residues. CDR3 amino acids: CASSFQEGGYTF. The CDR3 bases are TGTGCCAGCAGTTTTCAGGAAGGGGGCTACACCTTC.

The V call is TRBV20-1, the J call TRBJ2-7; D could derive from TRBD1 or TRBD2 (6 bases each). V was pared by 5 bases and J by 10 bases, with 18 bases between. CDR3 size: 12 residues. Germline CDR1 reads DFQATT; CDR2 reads SNEGSKA (reference sequence). In DNA, the CDR3 is TGCAGTGCTCGGGGCCCGACGGGGGCCCAGTACTTC. Protein sequence: CSARGPTGAQYF.